The entry below gives a single TCR beta chain sequence along with its context. Germline is not matched at one junction end, which may reflect a read error. Measured with immunoSEQ multiplex PCR; TCRdb has only the in-frame clones, and not every one. The sample records under 200,000 clones, approximately 91% being singletons. These data originate in a study of T cell responses to AZD1222 COVID-19 vaccine. The germline CDR1 and CDR2 sequences are SGHTA and FQGNSA. The CDR3 is 15 amino acids. The chain couples TRBV7-2 to TRBJ2-2; tentatively, D is TRBD2 (6 bases). Sequences were derived from peripheral blood, sampled on day 0 of AZD1222 vaccination. The sequence came from an adult in good health. The CDR3 spells CASSYTGFNTGGLFF. The CDR3 DNA follows: TGTGCCAGCAGTTATACAGGATTCAACACCGGGGGGCTGTTTTTT.